The 23 T cell receptor beta chains below were found in one sample sequenced in a study of cytomegalovirus exposure and HLA in healthy donors. The study ran its PCR with 60 Vbeta and 13 Jbeta primers. TCRdb's table, derived via immunoSEQ multiplex PCR, lists solely in-frame clones and lacks some. The table records about 150,000 clones, under 70% of them present only once. The sequencing sample was made of PBMCs. Source of these receptors: a woman aged 25 to 45 in good health and CMV-seropositive.

The chain combines TRBV15 with TRBJ2-2; TRBD2 aligns across 10 bases. Trimming cost V 0 bases and J 5 bases; bases outside gene matches: 6. This CDR3 is built from 17 residues. CDR1 is LNHNV, CDR2 YYDKDF, per germline (reference sequence). The CDR3 coding sequence is TGTGCCACCAGCAGAGATCTAGCGGGAGTTGCGACCGGGGAGCTGTTTTTT. Encoded protein: CATSRDLAGVATGELFF.

This sequence joins TRBV2 and TRBJ1-5, with 8 positions matching TRBD1. J was trimmed by 5 bases and V by 7 bases; bases with no gene match: 4. CDR1 SNHLY and CDR2 FYNNEI come from the germline V gene. CDR3 length equals 13 residues. The CDR3 reads CASMTGVDQPQHF. The CDR3 DNA sequence: TGTGCCAGCATGACAGGGGTTGATCAGCCCCAGCATTTT.

This chain connects TRBV6-5 to TRBJ2-5, with TRBD2 matching 8 bases. J gave up 1 base and V 2 bases, and 0 bases lay outside the gene matches. This CDR3 contains 14 residues. Germline assignment: CDR1 MNHEY and CDR2 SVGAGI. The CDR3 nucleotides are TGTGCCAGCAGTTACGCGGGGGGCCAAGAGACCCAGTACTTC. Amino acids: CASSYAGGQETQYF.

To note about this clone: Other DNA sequences from this sample encode an identical CDR3 as well. The chain joins TRBV12-5 to TRBJ2-3, with D maybe TRBD1 (5 bases). Trimming stripped 1 base from V and 2 bases from J, with 7 bases between. CDR3 size: 14 residues. CDR1 LGHNT and CDR2 FRNRAP come from the germline V gene. The CDR3 sequence: CASGLGQNTDTQYF. CDR3 DNA: TGTGCTAGTGGTTTGGGACAGAACACAGATACGCAGTATTTT.

The V gene is TRBV4-1, the J gene TRBJ2-1, with 8 bases that match TRBD1. This CDR3 is 15 amino acids long. Losses at the gene ends were 3 bases for V and 10 bases for J; bases not matched to a gene: 11. Germline assignment: CDR1 MGHRA and CDR2 YSYEKL. CDR3 in amino acids: CASSHDRGPTSEQFF. The CDR3, as DNA: TGCGCCAGCAGCCACGACAGGGGACCTACTAGCGAGCAGTTCTTC.

J is TRBJ2-1 and V is TRBV15; the D gene is possibly TRBD2 (7 bases). The CDR3 sequence is 14 residues long. With 6 bases removed from V and 7 bases from J, the gap between germline ends came to 16 bases. Germline CDR1 reads LNHNV; CDR2 reads YYDKDF (reference sequence). The CDR3 reads CATSIGGLANEQFF. The DNA for the CDR3 is TGTGCCACCAGTATCGGGGGGCTAGCTAATGAGCAGTTCTTC.

The chain employs TRBV29-1 and TRBJ1-3, with TRBD1 matching over 8 bases. The V and J ends lost 4 bases and 5 bases, in that order; junction bases with no gene match: 10. Germline assignment: CDR1 SQVTM and CDR2 ANQGSEA. The CDR3 contains 15 residues. CDR3: CSVVVSGGGRNTIYF. CDR3 in DNA: TGCAGCGTTGTCGTTTCAGGGGGCGGGAGAAACACCATATATTTT.

The chain recombines TRBV5-1 with TRBJ1-5, with 10 bases that match TRBD1. The CDR3 runs 15 residues. V shed 5 bases, J shed 6 bases, and the junction held 8 bases outside the gene matches. Germline lookup yields CDR1 SGHRS and CDR2 YFSETQ. The CDR3 sequence is CASSAGTGVGQPQHF. The DNA of the CDR3 is TGCGCCAGCAGTGCCGGGACAGGGGTGGGTCAGCCCCAGCATTTT.

The V gene is TRBV7-9, the J gene TRBJ2-3, with no clear D. The CDR3 has 15 amino acids. V was trimmed by 0 bases and J by 0 bases, leaving 7 bases between them. Germline CDR1 SEHNR, CDR2 FQNEAQ (reference sequence). The CDR3 spells CASSLALPSTDTQYF. Written as DNA, the CDR3 is TGTGCCAGCAGCTTAGCTCTACCGAGCACAGATACGCAGTATTTT.

V is TRBV6-9 and J is TRBJ2-3; a weak D match, TRBD2 (6 bases). Germline CDR1 MNHGY, CDR2 SVAAGI. The CDR3 spans 16 residues. V shed 2 bases and J shed 5 bases, with 17 bases lying between them. Written as DNA, the CDR3 is TGTGCCAGCAGTTATGGCCCTCGTGCGGGGCGAGATACGCAGTATTTT. Translating gives CASSYGPRAGRDTQYF.

J is TRBJ2-7 and V is TRBV10-3, with 10 positions matching TRBD1. The germline V gene has CDR1 ENHRY and CDR2 SYGVKD. The CDR3 runs to 13 residues. Unmatched junction bases numbered 3, after V lost 6 bases and J lost 4 bases. The CDR3 spells CAIRGQGRYEQYF. For the CDR3, the DNA is TGTGCCATCAGGGGACAGGGGAGATACGAGCAGTACTTC.

The chain uses TRBV6-5 and TRBJ1-1, with 8 positions matching TRBD1. The germline V gene encodes CDR1 MNHEY and CDR2 SVGAGI. The CDR3 covers 15 residues. V gave up 6 bases and J gave up 1 base; unmatched junction bases: 7. The CDR3 DNA sequence: TGTGCCAGCAGGCGTTCGACAGGGGCGAACACTGAAGCTTTCTTT. This encodes CASRRSTGANTEAFF.

The V gene is TRBV2, the J gene TRBJ1-5, with D tentatively TRBD1 (6 bases). The CDR3 has 15 residues. From germline, CDR1 is SNHLY and CDR2 FYNNEI. The V and J ends lost 3 bases and 0 bases respectively, with 9 bases between them. CDR3 protein: CASSDGGRSNQPQHF. In nucleotides, the CDR3 is TGTGCCAGCAGTGATGGGGGCCGTAGCAATCAGCCCCAGCATTTT.

V usage is TRBV19 and J usage is TRBJ1-1, with 7 bases that match TRBD1. CDR3 size: 14 residues. In germline, CDR1 is LNHDA, CDR2 SQIVND (reference sequence). V shed 7 bases and J 12 bases; nucleotides not matched to a gene: 17. The CDR3 loop reads CASKDRRGALGSFF. In DNA form, the CDR3 reads TGTGCCAGTAAGGACAGGAGGGGCGCGTTAGGATCTTTCTTT.

The chain links TRBV13 to TRBJ2-1, with 11 bases aligning to TRBD2. V lost 0 bases to trimming and J lost 8 bases; unmatched junction nucleotides: 3. CDR3 length: 15 amino acids. CDR1 PRHDT and CDR2 FYEKMQ come from the germline V gene (reference sequence). The CDR3 sequence is CASSLGLGLADEQFF. The CDR3 DNA reads TGTGCCAGCAGCTTAGGGTTGGGACTAGCGGATGAGCAGTTCTTC.

The table lists this clone with a count of one. The chain has TRBV2 and TRBJ1-6; D unclear. The V and J ends lost 4 bases and 9 bases respectively, with 10 bases between them. CDR3 length: 13 amino acids. Germline loops: CDR1 SNHLY, CDR2 FYNNEI. CDR3 nucleotide sequence: TGTGCCAGCAGTGCGTCAGAAAGTTCACCCCTCCACTTT. Its protein product is CASSASESSPLHF.

The chain employs TRBV9 and TRBJ1-2, with a weak D call TRBD1 (5 bases). V lost 4 bases to trimming and J lost 4 bases, with 17 bases between them. The CDR3 consists of 15 residues. Germline CDR1 SGDLS, CDR2 YYNGEE. CDR3 loop: CASSPQGLYLYGYTF. As DNA, the CDR3 is TGTGCCAGCAGCCCCCAGGGTCTTTACCTCTATGGCTACACCTTC.

There are a few counts of this clone. CDR3 protein: CASGSPGQGTEAFF. CDR3 nucleotides: TGTGCCAGCGGATCTCCGGGACAGGGGACTGAAGCTTTCTTT. The chain uses TRBV5-4 and TRBJ1-1; 10 nucleotides line up with TRBD1. The CDR3 covers 14 residues. The J segment lost 5 bases and the V segment lost 7 bases, leaving 8 bases of the junction unmatched. Germline CDR1 SGHNT, CDR2 YYREEE (reference sequence).

This clone has more than one count but fewer than ten. The chain joins TRBV27 to TRBJ1-6; TRBD1 matches 7 bases. Germline V gene sequence: CDR1 MNHEY, CDR2 SMNVEV (reference sequence). Unmatched junction bases numbered 6, after V lost 0 bases and J lost 7 bases. The CDR3 is 16 amino acids. The CDR3 DNA is TGTGCCAGCAGTTTATCTCCGCAGGGGGACAATTCACCCCTCCACTTT. It is translated as CASSLSPQGDNSPLHF.

The chain carries TRBV7-9 and TRBJ1-4; D is uncertain. Trimming cost V 1 base and J 10 bases, with 13 bases left between them. The germline gives CDR1 SEHNR, CDR2 FQNEAQ (reference sequence). CDR3 length: 14 amino acids. As DNA, the CDR3 is TGTGCCAGCAGCTTAGGGCAGGAGGGCGGAAAACTGTTTTTT. This codes for CASSLGQEGGKLFF.

V is TRBV27 and J is TRBJ1-5; 8 bases fit TRBD1. V trimming: 6 bases; J trimming: 2 bases; junction bases outside the gene matches: 9. Germline V gives CDR1 MNHEY, CDR2 SMNVEV (reference sequence). The CDR3 is 16 amino acids. The CDR3 here is CASSPRQGMGNQPQHF. CDR3 bases: TGTGCCAGCAGCCCCAGACAGGGGATGGGCAATCAGCCCCAGCATTTT.

This chain uses TRBV10-2 with TRBJ1-1, with TRBD1 matching 7 bases. The V gene end was trimmed by 6 bases and the J gene end by 1 base; junction bases not matched to a gene: 5. Germline lookup yields CDR1 WSHSY and CDR2 SAAADI. This CDR3 spans 14 amino acids. The CDR3 nucleotides are TGCGCCAGCAGAGACAGGGCTCGGAACACTGAAGCTTTCTTT. Translated: CASRDRARNTEAFF.

This sequence joins TRBV7-9 and TRBJ2-7; 10 bases map to TRBD2. The V and J ends lost 3 bases and 6 bases, in that order; junction bases with no gene match: 11. Germline CDR1 and CDR2: SEHNR and FQNEAQ (reference sequence). This CDR3 comprises 16 residues. The CDR3: CASSFRRLAGVGEQYF. In nucleotides, the CDR3 is TGTGCCAGCAGCTTCCGTCGCCTAGCGGGGGTCGGCGAGCAGTACTTC.